This T cell receptor beta chain was captured in a study of blood T cell repertoires in COVID-19 (dated by TCRdb to 2019 to 2021). A note on the overall study: Collaborator samples came from the United States, Italy and Spain and covered acute and convalescent phases of COVID-19. The material from the prospective study consisted of cDNA or gDNA derived from T cells, B-cell-depleted T cells, or PBMCs. HLA class I and class II types, where available, came from metadata supplied by the sample provider rather than from assay-based typing. The sample metadata nearly always contained a de-identified subject ID, COVID-19 status, age in years and sex. Samples came from the ongoing ImmuneRACE study (first 160 participants) plus 1,254 subjects from 6 global collaborators. Deeply sampled blood TCRbeta repertoires from subjects exposed to, actively infected with, or recovered from COVID-19 were included in the dataset. A freely available public database, intended as a resource for researchers studying the immune response to SARS-CoV-2, is where the repertoires were released.

On the study overall, not on this receptor specifically: Clinical and demographic metadata were provided uncurated, with the amount varying by source and participant.

As concerns this clone: Its antigen is not yet known. One base away there is no much larger clone; base qualities are not given.

The immunoSEQ Assay, a bias-controlled multiplex PCR, was used to amplify TCRbeta CDR3 regions from genomic DNA. Per the authors' processing: The number of nucleated cells in each sample was estimated by amplification of reference gene primers within the assay. To quantify the absolute abundance of each unique TCRbeta CDR3 rearrangement, sequence reads were collapsed and filtered. For each sample, productive Simpson clonality was calculated as the square root of Simpson's diversity index across productive rearrangements. TCRdb retrieved this table from immuneACCESS and kept in-frame rearrangements only. Not all clones are present; in checked studies, unresolved V genes account for under half, and no reason is known for the remainder. V and J calls and clone size follow that table, whereas D and trimming were derived from the DNA. Counted in this sample were 250,000 to 300,000 clones; 88% of them appeared once. The ten largest clones take up around 9.6% of the sample.

The CDR3 covers 13 residues, taking in both the cysteine and the phenylalanine. The retained sequence is limited to the CDR3, 39 bases, with the frame set at the first base. In Seattle, one collaborating source enrolled patients while the infection was active and tracked those patients longitudinally over the course of disease. Whole blood was collected in K2EDTA tubes by collaborating institutions according to the institutions' own protocols. For TCRbeta analysis, collaborators shipped samples in one of three forms: frozen whole blood, isolated PBMCs, or DNA extracted from either of those sample types.

Sequenced: peripheral blood. The sequence links TRBV21-1 to TRBJ1-5. TRBV21-1 is termed a pseudogene. This TCR derives from a woman between 65 and 79 years old with COVID-19, enrolled during active disease. The CDR3 protein: CASSFAGNQPQHF. The DNA sequence is given as TGTGCCAGCAGCTTCGCGGGGAATCAGCCCCAGCATTTT.